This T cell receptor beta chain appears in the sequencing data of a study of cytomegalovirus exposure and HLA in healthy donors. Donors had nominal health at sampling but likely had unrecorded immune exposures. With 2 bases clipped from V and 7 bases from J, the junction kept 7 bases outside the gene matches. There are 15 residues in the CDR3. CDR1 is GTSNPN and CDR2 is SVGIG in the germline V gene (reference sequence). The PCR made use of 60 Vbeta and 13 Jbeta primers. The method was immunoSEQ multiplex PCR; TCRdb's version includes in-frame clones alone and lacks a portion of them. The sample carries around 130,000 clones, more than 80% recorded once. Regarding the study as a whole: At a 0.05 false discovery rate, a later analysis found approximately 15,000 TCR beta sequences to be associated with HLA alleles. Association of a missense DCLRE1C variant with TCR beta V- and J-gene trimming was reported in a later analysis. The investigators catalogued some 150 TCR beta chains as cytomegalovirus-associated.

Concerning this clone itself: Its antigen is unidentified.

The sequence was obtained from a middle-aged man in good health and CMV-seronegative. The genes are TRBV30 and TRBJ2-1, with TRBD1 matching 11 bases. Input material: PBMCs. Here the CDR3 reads CAWSRLGQGVNEQFF. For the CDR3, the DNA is TGTGCCTGGAGTCGTTTGGGACAGGGGGTGAATGAGCAGTTCTTC.